These T cell receptor beta chains were read from a single sample in a study of T-cell memory formation after mild COVID-19. TCRdb reprocessed the 5' RACE reads via MiXCR and lists one record per CDR3 protein. This table holds 300,000 to 350,000 distinct CDR3 sequences, roughly a fifth found once. The sample taken for sequencing was PBMCs or a T cell subset sorted from them (not recorded which). These receptors were taken from a man aged 18 to 35 who had mild COVID-19 (a few samples of this study predate the infection). Cell type and time point are not known. Both conserved end residues are part of each CDR3. D genes are given only for firm matches. For some rows the clone size is stated as once, few or many, or as a class when expanded; others skip it.

d_gene	j_gene	v_gene	abundance	CDR3aa	CDR3nt
.	TRBJ1-6	TRBV11-2	few	CASSLDRDAYNSPLHF	TGTGCCAGCAGCTTAGATCGGGACGCTTATAATTCACCCCTCCACTTT
TRBD2	TRBJ2-5	TRBV7-2	.	CASSRRRGGRETQYF	TGTGCCAGCAGCCGGCGACGGGGGGGCCGGGAGACCCAGTACTTC
TRBD1	TRBJ1-1	TRBV7-3	.	CASQGQANTEAFF	TGTGCCAGCCAAGGACAGGCTAACACTGAAGCTTTCTTT
TRBD1	TRBJ2-2	TRBV20-1	few	CSARGGQGNTGELFF	TGCAGTGCTAGAGGAGGACAGGGTAACACCGGGGAGCTGTTTTTT
.	TRBJ2-3	TRBV11-2	few	CASSLGLAWDTQYF	TGTGCCAGCAGCTTAGGTCTAGCGTGGGATACGCAGTATTTT
.	TRBJ2-2	TRBV7-7	.	CASSLGAGPNTGELFF	TGTGCCAGCAGCTTAGGGGCAGGACCGAACACCGGGGAGCTGTTTTTT
TRBD1	TRBJ2-2	TRBV6-2/TRBV6-3	.	CASRIPFPGQGAGTGELFF	TGTGCCAGCCGCATCCCGTTTCCCGGACAGGGGGCCGGCACCGGGGAGCTGTTTTTT
TRBD2	TRBJ2-7	TRBV4-2	few	CASSPFRGAYEQYF	TGTGCCAGCAGCCCCTTCCGGGGGGCCTACGAGCAGTACTTC
.	TRBJ1-2	TRBV12-3/TRBV12-4	few	CASSPGGYGYTF	TGTGCCAGCAGTCCCGGGGGCTATGGCTACACCTTC
.	TRBJ2-1	TRBV12-3/TRBV12-4	.	CASSLEGVGSNEQFF	TGTGCCAGCAGTTTAGAAGGTGTGGGATCGAATGAGCAGTTCTTC
.	TRBJ1-1	TRBV3-1	.	CASSQGGGRNTEAFF	TGTGCCAGCAGCCAAGGAGGCGGGAGGAACACTGAAGCTTTCTTT
.	TRBJ2-5	TRBV4-3	few	CASSQDVTEEETQYF	TGCGCCAGCAGCCAAGACGTAACGGAGGAAGAGACCCAGTACTTC
TRBD1	TRBJ2-3	TRBV24-1	.	CATSVADGQGAESGTQYF	TGTGCCACCAGTGTCGCAGACGGACAGGGGGCTGAGTCAGGTACGCAGTATTTT
.	TRBJ2-5	TRBV6-5	few	CASTSPTVQETQYF	TGTGCCAGCACCTCCCCTACGGTCCAAGAGACCCAGTACTTC
.	TRBJ2-3	TRBV10-3	.	CANTSSPHTDTQYF	TGTGCCAACACGTCCTCGCCCCACACAGATACGCAGTATTTT
TRBD2	TRBJ2-5	TRBV6-5	.	CASRSGTSGDGETQYF	TGTGCCAGCAGGTCCGGGACTAGCGGGGATGGAGAGACCCAGTACTTC
.	TRBJ2-1	TRBV7-9	.	CASSLYGREVEQFF	TGTGCCAGCAGCTTATATGGTCGCGAGGTTGAGCAGTTCTTC
.	TRBJ2-3	TRBV12-3/TRBV12-4	.	CASSFPPRDTQYF	TGTGCCAGCAGTTTCCCTCCCCGAGATACGCAGTATTTT
TRBD1	TRBJ1-6	TRBV29-1	.	CSVAQGARSPLHF	TGCAGCGTGGCCCAGGGGGCACGGTCACCCCTCCACTTT
TRBD1	TRBJ2-3	TRBV7-2	.	CASSLPQGADTQYF	TGTGCCAGCAGCCTACCACAGGGGGCAGATACGCAGTATTTT
TRBD1	TRBJ2-1	TRBV3-1	few	CASSASDRGREQFF	TGTGCCAGCAGCGCCTCAGACAGGGGGCGTGAGCAGTTCTTC
.	TRBJ1-4	TRBV7-9	.	CASSYRGRPGEKLFF	TGTGCCAGCAGCTACCGAGGCAGGCCGGGGGAAAAACTGTTTTTT
TRBD2	TRBJ2-7	TRBV12-3/TRBV12-4	many	CASNQGPGGYEQYF	TGTGCCAGCAACCAAGGGCCGGGAGGGTACGAGCAGTACTTC
.	TRBJ1-1	TRBV5-1	few	CASRVSTEAFF	TGCGCCAGCAGGGTCTCCACTGAAGCTTTCTTT
.	TRBJ2-3	TRBV5-1	.	CASSWLDTQYF	TGCGCCAGCAGCTGGTTGGATACGCAGTATTTT
.	TRBJ2-3	TRBV2	.	CASQFSGLSDTQYF	TGTGCCAGTCAGTTTTCGGGGTTGTCAGATACGCAGTATTTT
.	TRBJ2-3	TRBV9	few	CASSVREGTQYF	TGTGCCAGCAGCGTAAGAGAGGGAACGCAGTATTTT
TRBD1	TRBJ2-3	TRBV4-3	.	CASSQKQGTAATDTQYF	TGCGCCAGCAGCCAAAAACAGGGGACGGCGGCCACAGATACGCAGTATTTT
TRBD1	TRBJ2-1	TRBV24-1	many	CATSDKHRDRAQQFF	TGTGCCACCAGTGATAAGCATCGGGACAGGGCCCAGCAGTTCTTC
.	TRBJ2-3	TRBV27	.	CASSSGLRTDTQYF	TGTGCCAGCAGTTCGGGACTTCGCACAGATACGCAGTATTTT
.	TRBJ2-1	TRBV3-1	.	CASSQDVRNEQFF	TGTGCCAGCAGCCAAGACGTTAGGAATGAGCAGTTCTTC
.	TRBJ1-6	TRBV25-1	many	CASSEKDSYNSPLHF	TGTGCCAGCAGTGAAAAGGATTCCTATAATTCACCCCTCCACTTT
.	TRBJ2-5	TRBV4-3	few	CASSHFATQETQYF	TGCGCCAGCAGCCATTTCGCTACACAAGAGACCCAGTACTTC
.	TRBJ2-1	TRBV11-2	.	CASVTEANEQFF	TGTGCCAGTGTGACAGAAGCCAATGAGCAGTTCTTC
.	TRBJ1-3	TRBV14	few	CASSQNSQGNTIYF	TGTGCCAGCAGCCAAAATTCGCAAGGAAACACCATATATTTT